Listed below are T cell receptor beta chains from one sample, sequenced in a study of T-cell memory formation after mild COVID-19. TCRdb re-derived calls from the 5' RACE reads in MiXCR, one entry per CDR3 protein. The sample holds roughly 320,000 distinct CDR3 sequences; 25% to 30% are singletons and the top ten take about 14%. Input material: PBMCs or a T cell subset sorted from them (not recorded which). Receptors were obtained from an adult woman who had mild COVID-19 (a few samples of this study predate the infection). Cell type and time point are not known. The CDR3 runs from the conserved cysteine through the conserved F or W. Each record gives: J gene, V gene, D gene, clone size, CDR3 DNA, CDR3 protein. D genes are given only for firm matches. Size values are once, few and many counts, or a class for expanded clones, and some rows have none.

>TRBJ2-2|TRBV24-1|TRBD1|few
TGTGCCACCAGTGACCCCAGAGGGGGCGCGAACACCGGGGAGCTGTTTTTT
CATSDPRGGANTGELFF
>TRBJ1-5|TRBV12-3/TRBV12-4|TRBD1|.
TGTGCCAGCAGTCCCCCCCCGGGACAGGGCAATCAGCCCCAGCATTTT
CASSPPPGQGNQPQHF
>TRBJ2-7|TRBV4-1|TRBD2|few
TGCGCCAGCAGCGGGGGGCCTAGCGGGACGTACGAGCAGTACTTC
CASSGGPSGTYEQYF
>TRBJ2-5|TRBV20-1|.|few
TGCAGTGCTAGAGAACCCTCGGGACAAGAGACCCAGTACTTC
CSAREPSGQETQYF
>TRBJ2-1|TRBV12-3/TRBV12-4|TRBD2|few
TGTGCCAGCAGTTTAGGGGCCCGGGCTAGCGGGAACTACAATGAGCAGTTCTTC
CASSLGARASGNYNEQFF
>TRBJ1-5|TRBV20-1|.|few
TGCAGTGCTAGGAATCCCCATAGCAATCAGCCCCAGCATTTT
CSARNPHSNQPQHF
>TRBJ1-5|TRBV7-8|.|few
TGTGCCAGCAGCGGGGCGTACAATCAGCCCCAGCATTTT
CASSGAYNQPQHF
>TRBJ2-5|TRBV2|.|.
TGTGCCAGCAGTGAAGCTTTAGGCAGGGCCCAAGAGACCCAGTACTTC
CASSEALGRAQETQYF
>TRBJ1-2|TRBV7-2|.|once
TGTGCCAGCAGCCTAGGACTCCCGGGAGGTGGCTACACCTTC
CASSLGLPGGGYTF
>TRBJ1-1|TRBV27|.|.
TGTGCCAGCTGGTGGAGGGGCGGCACTGAAGCTTTCTTT
CASWWRGGTEAFF
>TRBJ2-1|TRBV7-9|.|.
TGTGCCAGCCTCCCTGGGGCAGCCGGTTTTTACAATGAGCAGTTCTTC
CASLPGAAGFYNEQFF
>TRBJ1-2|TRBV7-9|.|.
TGTGCCAGCAGCTTAGGAAACAGCTTGAACTATGGCTACACCTTC
CASSLGNSLNYGYTF
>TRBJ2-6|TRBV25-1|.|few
TGTGCCAGCAGCGACACGAGGGGAAGCTCTGGGGCCAACGTCCTGACTTTC
CASSDTRGSSGANVLTF
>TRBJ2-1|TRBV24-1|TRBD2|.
TGTGCCACCAGTGATCGCTTATTGTCTAGCGGGCATTACAATGAGCAGTTCTTC
CATSDRLLSSGHYNEQFF
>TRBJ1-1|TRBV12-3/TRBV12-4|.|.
TGTGCCAGCAGTTCTCCTAGGGGGAACACTGAAGCTTTCTTT
CASSSPRGNTEAFF
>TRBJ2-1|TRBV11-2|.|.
TGTGCGAGCAGATGGATGGTGCGGGATGAGCAGTTCTTC
CASRWMVRDEQFF
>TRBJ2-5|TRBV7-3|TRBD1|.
TGTGCCAGCGGGATACGCTCAGGGGGAAACCAAGAGACCCAGTACTTC
CASGIRSGGNQETQYF